This TCR beta chain emerged from a study of OX40 agonist ivuxolimab in advanced cancers. The V end was cut by 5 bases, the J end by 4 bases, with 12 bases between. Germline V lookup: CDR1 PRHDT, CDR2 FYEKMQ (reference sequence). The CDR3 consists of 14 residues. The protocol was immunoSEQ multiplex PCR, while the TCRdb copy is restricted to in-frame clones and leaves out a portion. Altogether around 80,000 clones are present, around 93% being singletons, with the ten largest covering 7% to 9.5%. V gene TRBV13 combines with J gene TRBJ2-1; no firm D call. This TCR was recovered from an adult with an advanced solid tumor such as melanoma, head and neck, liver or kidney cancer. The sequencing here drew on CD4+ or CD8+ T cells sorted from blood, taken in a trial of the OX40 agonist ivuxolimab. CDR3 in DNA: TGTGCCAGCAGCCCTCGGACGACTTACAATGAGCAGTTCTTC. It translates to CASSPRTTYNEQFF.